A selection of T cell receptor beta chains follows, all from one sample in a study of regulatory T cells in long-lasting Graves disease. A single record per CDR3 protein comes from TCRdb applying MiXCR to the multiplex PCR reads. Among roughly 380,000 distinct CDR3 sequences, approximately 16% were seen once, and the ten largest hold 25% to 30%. The sample also formed part of further work on T cells in Graves' hyperthyroidism and ophthalmopathy.

This specimen consisted of peripheral blood mononuclear cells (PBMCs), obtained at new diagnosis, from a patient treated with antithyroid drugs. The receptors were sampled from a middle-aged man with Graves disease. Both conserved end residues are part of each CDR3. Fields, in order: V gene, D gene, clone size, J gene, CDR3 length, CDR3 DNA, CDR3 protein. D genes are given only for firm matches. The size entry is marked missing in some rows and otherwise reads once, few, many or a size class.

>TRBV5-1|TRBD1|many|TRBJ2-7|16
TGCGCCAGCAGCTTGGCCGGGACAGGGGGCACATACGAGCAGTACTTC
CASSLAGTGGTYEQYF
>TRBV6-2/TRBV6-3|TRBD2|NA|TRBJ2-3|17
TGTGCCAGCAGTTATCACGGGACTAGCGGGGACACAGATACGCAGTATTTT
CASSYHGTSGDTDTQYF
>TRBV19|TRBD2|NA|TRBJ2-3|17
TGTGCCAGTGGCCGGCCTAGCGGGGGGGCGAGCACAGATACGCAGTATTTT
CASGRPSGGASTDTQYF
>TRBV24-1|NA|once|TRBJ1-2|14
TGTGCCACCAGTGACGGTTGGAGTAACTATGGCTACACCTTC
CATSDGWSNYGYTF
>TRBV2|TRBD1|few|TRBJ1-2|17
TGTGCCAGCCCGGGCGGAGAGAGACAGGGGGCTCGGGGAGGCTACACCTTC
CASPGGERQGARGGYTF
>TRBV2|TRBD1|many|TRBJ2-4|15
TGTGCCAGCAGTGGTCCGACAGGGGCTAAAAACATTCAGTACTTC
CASSGPTGAKNIQYF
>TRBV6-2/TRBV6-3|NA|few|TRBJ2-5|14
TGTGCCAGCAGAGACAGGTTTCCCCAAGAGACCCAGTACTTC
CASRDRFPQETQYF
>TRBV27|TRBD1|NA|TRBJ2-7|17
TGTGCCAGCAGTTTTCGCTTGGGGACAGCAACTTCCTACGAGCAGTACTTC
CASSFRLGTATSYEQYF
>TRBV5-6|NA|many|TRBJ2-2|16
TGTGCCAGCAGTCCCCAGACAGGCAAAGGCACCGGGGAGCTGTTTTTT
CASSPQTGKGTGELFF
>TRBV5-1|NA|NA|TRBJ2-1|15
TGCGCCAGCAGCTTGAGGTTGACCAGCTACAATGAGCAGTTCTTC
CASSLRLTSYNEQFF
>TRBV6-1|NA|few|TRBJ2-2|14
TGTGCCAGCAGTGTTAGGACTCGGGCCGGGGAGCTGTTTTTT
CASSVRTRAGELFF
>TRBV6-1|TRBD1|many|TRBJ2-4|14
TGTGCCAGCAGTGCCCAGGGGGCGAGGGACATTCAGTACTTC
CASSAQGARDIQYF
>TRBV7-2|TRBD1|many|TRBJ2-5|17
TGTGCCAGCAGCCGCAGACAGGGCGGCGAGTCCCAGATGACCCAGTACTTC
CASSRRQGGESQMTQYF
>TRBV30|NA|NA|TRBJ2-7|13
TGTGCCTGGAGTTCGAGAGAGGCCTACGAGCAGTACTTC
CAWSSREAYEQYF
>TRBV5-1|TRBD1|many|TRBJ2-1|15
TGCGCCAGCAGCTCAGGACAGGGGCGTAGGAATGAGCAGTTCTTC
CASSSGQGRRNEQFF
>TRBV5-1|NA|few|TRBJ1-4|17
TGCGCCAGCAGCCCATCGGACGGGAGCCCGTCTAATGAAAAACTGTTTTTT
CASSPSDGSPSNEKLFF
>TRBV5-1|TRBD1|many|TRBJ2-3|13
TGCGCCAGCAGTCAGGGGGTGACAGATACGCAGTATTTT
CASSQGVTDTQYF
>TRBV5-1|NA|many|TRBJ2-1|14
TGCGCCAGCAGCTTGGGACAGGCCAACAATGAGCAGTTCTTC
CASSLGQANNEQFF
>TRBV10-3|TRBD2|NA|TRBJ2-5|12
TGTGCCATCAGTCTAGCGGGGGGGACCCAGTACTTC
CAISLAGGTQYF
>TRBV20-1|NA|NA|TRBJ1-2|13
TGCAGTGCTAGGGTGGACTTCTTGGCCGGCTACACCTTC
CSARVDFLAGYTF
>TRBV12-3/TRBV12-4|NA|many|TRBJ2-5|16
TGTGCCAGCGCCCTTCAGCGAGGGGGGCAGTCAGAGACCCAGTACTTC
CASALQRGGQSETQYF